Listed below are T cell receptor beta chains from one sample, sequenced in a study of T and B cells in COVID-19 patients. In TCRdb, the multiplex PCR reads were re-called with MiXCR into one record per CDR3 protein. The sample carries about 9,400 distinct CDR3 sequences, roughly 31% recorded once. The sequencing input was blood. These receptors originate from a human donor who had recovered from COVID-19. CDR3s include the opening cysteine and the closing phenylalanine or tryptophan. Fields, in order: D gene, clone size, V gene, J gene, CDR3 DNA, CDR3 protein. D genes are given only for firm matches. Expanded clones are given a class, and other clones once, few, many or no size at all.

>.|.|TRBV15|TRBJ1-2
TGTGCCACCAGCAGAGATACACCTGGGGCCCCCGGCGGCTACACCTTC
CATSRDTPGAPGGYTF
>TRBD1|few|TRBV5-1|TRBJ2-1
TGCGCCAGCAGCGAACAGGGGGGCGACTACAATGAGCAGTTCTTC
CASSEQGGDYNEQFF
>TRBD1|medium-sized|TRBV29-1|TRBJ1-1
TGCAGCGTTACAGGGGGCACTGAAGCTTTCTTT
CSVTGGTEAFF
>.|medium-sized|TRBV19|TRBJ2-2
TGTGCCAGCCGAACAACAGGGACCAACACCGGGGAGCTGTTTTTT
CASRTTGTNTGELFF
>.|medium-sized|TRBV19|TRBJ2-3
TGTGCCAGTAGTATACAGGGTGCAGATACGCAGTATTTT
CASSIQGADTQYF
>TRBD2|few|TRBV24-1|TRBJ2-5
TGTGCCACCAGTGGTGGCGGGGGAGTACAAGAGACCCAGTACTTC
CATSGGGGVQETQYF
>TRBD1|medium-sized|TRBV19|TRBJ2-1
TGTGCCAGTAGTATCCGGGACAGGGGGGAGGATCAGTTCTTC
CASSIRDRGEDQFF
>.|medium-sized|TRBV19|TRBJ1-2
TGTGCCAGTAGTATCACCGGGACACGAATTTCCTATGGCTACACCTTC
CASSITGTRISYGYTF
>TRBD2|.|TRBV20-1|TRBJ2-1
TGCAGTGCCTATACCGGGACTAGCGGGTACAATGAGCAGTTCTTC
CSAYTGTSGYNEQFF
>.|.|TRBV28|TRBJ2-4
TGTGCCAGCAGCCTCCCGGGAGCCCTAGCCAAAAACATTCAGTACTTC
CASSLPGALAKNIQYF
>.|.|TRBV21-1|TRBJ2-1
TGTGCCAGCAGCAGTGTGGCTAGCGGGAGATCGTACAATGAGCAGTTCTTC
CASSSVASGRSYNEQFF
>TRBD1|.|TRBV6-5|TRBJ1-1
TGTGCCAGCAGTTCGATTCGGGACAGTGAAGCTTTCTTT
CASSSIRDSEAFF
>.|few|TRBV27|TRBJ1-1
TGTGCCAGCTCGACAGTCAGGAACACTGAAGCTTTCTTT
CASSTVRNTEAFF
>.|medium-sized|TRBV18|TRBJ2-1
TGTGCCAGCTCACCACCGAGAGCAGGGTTCTACAATGAGCAGTTCTTC
CASSPPRAGFYNEQFF
>.|few|TRBV7-6|TRBJ2-1
TGTGCCAGCAGCAGACAGCGCCTTACAAACAATGAGCAGTTCTTC
CASSRQRLTNNEQFF
>TRBD2|few|TRBV19|TRBJ2-1
TGTGCCAGTAGCGACCTCCCGGGACTAGCGGGAACTAGCTCCTACAATGAGCAGTTCTTC
CASSDLPGLAGTSSYNEQFF